This T cell receptor (beta chain) was profiled in a study of blood T cells in healthy people across ages. This clonotype was detected a few times. Trimming removed 6 bases from V and 2 bases from J, with 5 bases in between. Germline CDR1 reads LNHDA; CDR2 reads SQIVND (reference sequence). The CDR3 length is 12 residues. Using a J-beta primer mix together with a sample-barcoded 5' primer, a second PCR was run for roughly 6 to 11 cycles. MiXCR was run by TCRdb on the 5' RACE reads, yielding one entry per CDR3 protein. The data show about 730,000 distinct CDR3 sequences, roughly 43% seen once. Per-sample yields of isolated PBMCs were at least 7 million.

The chain has TRBV19 and TRBJ2-1; D is uncertain. This TCR came from a woman aged 60-75 years in good health. The specimen was blood. The CDR3 protein is CASRKAYNEQFF. As DNA, the CDR3 is TGTGCCAGTAGGAAAGCCTACAATGAGCAGTTCTTC. Full variable domain (missing parts from reference TRBV19 and TRBJ2-1): DGGITQSPKYLFRKEGQNVTLSCEQNLNHDAMYWYRQDPGQGLRLIYYSQIVNDFQKGDIAEGYSVSREKKESFPLTVTSAQKNPTAFYLCASRKAYNEQFFGPGTRLTVL.